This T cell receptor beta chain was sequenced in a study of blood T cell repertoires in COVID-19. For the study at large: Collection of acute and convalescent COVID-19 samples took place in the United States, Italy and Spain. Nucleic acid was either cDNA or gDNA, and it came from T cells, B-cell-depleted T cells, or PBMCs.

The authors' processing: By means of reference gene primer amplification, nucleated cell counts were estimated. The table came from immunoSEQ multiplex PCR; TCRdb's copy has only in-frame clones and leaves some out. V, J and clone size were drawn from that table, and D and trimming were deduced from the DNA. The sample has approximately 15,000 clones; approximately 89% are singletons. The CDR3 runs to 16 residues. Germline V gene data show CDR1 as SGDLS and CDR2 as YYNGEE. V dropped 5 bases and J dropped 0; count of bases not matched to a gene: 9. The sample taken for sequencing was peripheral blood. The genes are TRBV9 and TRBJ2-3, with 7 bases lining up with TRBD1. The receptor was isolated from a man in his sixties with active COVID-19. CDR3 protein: CASSTTGLFSTDTQYF. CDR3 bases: TGTGCCAGCAGTACGACAGGGCTATTTAGCACAGATACGCAGTATTTT.